This TCR beta chain was captured in a study of blood T cell repertoires in COVID-19 (dated by TCRdb to the early 2020s). Study-level background: Samples covering the acute and convalescent phases of COVID-19 were provided by collaborators in the United States, Italy and Spain. The material from the prospective study consisted of cDNA or gDNA derived from T cells, B-cell-depleted T cells, or PBMCs. Deeply sampled blood TCRbeta repertoires from subjects exposed to, actively infected with, or recovered from COVID-19 were included in the dataset. A freely available public database, intended as a resource for researchers studying the immune response to SARS-CoV-2, is where the repertoires were released. Samples came from the ongoing ImmuneRACE study (first 160 participants) plus 1,254 subjects from 6 global collaborators. A de-identified subject ID, COVID-19 status, age in years and sex were almost always included in the sample metadata. HLA class I and class II types, where available, came from metadata supplied by the sample provider rather than from assay-based typing.

The collaborating institutions used their own protocols to collect whole blood in K2EDTA tubes. For TCRbeta analysis, collaborators shipped samples in one of three forms: frozen whole blood, isolated PBMCs, or DNA extracted from either of those sample types. The immunoSEQ Assay, a bias-controlled multiplex PCR, was used to amplify TCRbeta CDR3 regions from genomic DNA. From the authors' description of their analysis: The number of nucleated cells in each sample was estimated by amplification of reference gene primers within the assay. To quantify the absolute abundance of each unique TCRbeta CDR3 rearrangement, sequence reads were collapsed and filtered. For each sample, productive Simpson clonality was calculated as the square root of Simpson's diversity index across productive rearrangements. Not all clones reach the TCRdb copy of this immuneACCESS table, which keeps in-frame sequences only. Checked studies attribute under half of the gap to unresolved V genes and leave the rest unexplained. That table supplies the V and J calls and clone size; D and trimming were determined from the DNA. In this sample the table shows about 150,000 clones, 85% to 90% of which occur a single time. Approximately 6.5% of the sample belongs to the ten largest clones.

What the work shows at the level of the full study, not this receptor alone: How much clinical and demographic metadata was included differed by source and by participant, and the metadata was provided uncurated.

Concerning this clone itself: Its antigen is not yet known. The input lacks base qualities; no much larger clone sits a single base away.

V and J are trimmed by 7 bases and 6 bases, and the gene matches miss 9 bases of the junction. The cysteine opens and the phenylalanine closes a CDR3 of 15 amino acids. The read is trimmed to its CDR3 DNA, 45 bases read in frame from base 1. CDR1 and CDR2 are read off the germline V gene as MRHNA and SNTAGT. The chain uses TRBV6-4 and TRBJ2-2; TRBD1 lines up with 9 middle nucleotides. The TCR was taken from a man at least 80 years old with acute or convalescent COVID-19. The sample taken for sequencing was peripheral blood. The bases are TGTGCCAGCATCATAGACAGGGGGACCTCCGGGGAGCTGTTTTTT. Translated, it reads CASIIDRGTSGELFF.